The 20 T cell receptor beta chains below were found in one sample sequenced in a study of blood T cell repertoires in COVID-19. Repertoires were generated with immunoSEQ multiplex PCR, while TCRdb's copy carries only in-frame clones and drops some. Found here are some 290,000 clones, over 90% of them singletons; the top ten hold roughly 3.9%. The specimen sequenced was PBMCs or T cells enriched from blood (not recorded which). Source of these receptors: a young woman who had been exposed to COVID-19.

The chain joins TRBV12-5 to TRBJ2-1, with 10 positions matching TRBD2. Germline V gene data show CDR1 as LGHNT and CDR2 as FRNRAP. V shed 0 bases and J 5 bases; nucleotides not matched to a gene: 1. The CDR3 runs 15 residues. This chain's CDR3 is CASGLVAGGNNEQFF. The CDR3 coding sequence is TGTGCTAGTGGTTTGGTAGCGGGGGGGAACAATGAGCAGTTCTTC.

The chain recombines TRBV7-6 with TRBJ1-1; the D is unclear. This CDR3 spans 16 amino acids. Trimming took 1 base from V and 4 from J, leaving 16 bases between them. Germline V gene lookup returns CDR1 SGHVS and CDR2 FNYEAQ. This CDR3 is CASSLEAGEGGTEAFF. DNA of the CDR3: TGTGCCAGCAGCTTAGAGGCTGGGGAGGGTGGCACTGAAGCTTTCTTT. The complete variable domain, with remaining parts taken from reference TRBV7-6 and TRBJ1-1, reads GAGVSQSPRYKVTKRGQDVALRCDPISGHVSLYWYRQALGQGPEFLTYFNYEAQQDKSGLPNDRFSAERPEGSISTLTIQRTEQRDSAMYRCASSLEAGEGGTEAFFGQGTRLTVV.

The chain carries TRBV7-9 and TRBJ2-5, with a weak D call TRBD2 (6 bases). Germline CDR1 SEHNR, CDR2 FQNEAQ (reference sequence). This CDR3 spans 14 amino acids. Between the trimmed V and J ends, which lost 5 bases and 2 bases, there was a span of 12 bases. DNA of the CDR3: TGTGCCAGCAGCGTTACCGGGACTCAAGAGACCCAGTACTTC. Amino acid sequence: CASSVTGTQETQYF.

V and J are TRBV4-2 and TRBJ2-7, with D possibly being TRBD1 (6 bases). The germline gives CDR1 LGHNA, CDR2 YNFKEQ. The CDR3 sequence is 14 residues long. V was cut by 3 bases and J by 2 bases, with 11 bases left in between. CDR3 in amino acids: CASSHPGQTYEQYF. Here the CDR3 DNA reads TGTGCCAGCAGCCACCCTGGACAGACCTACGAGCAGTACTTC.

V gene TRBV7-8 combines with J gene TRBJ1-5; D unresolved. The CDR3 totals 15 residues. Germline CDR1 and CDR2: SGHVS and FQNEAQ. Trimming took off 7 bases at V and 2 bases at J, with 15 bases between the two ends. The CDR3 region is CASNTGGSGNQPQHF. Here the CDR3 DNA reads TGTGCCAGCAACACGGGTGGGTCGGGCAATCAGCCCCAGCATTTT.

The chain uses TRBV6-5 and TRBJ1-2; 12 bases are shared with TRBD1. CDR1 MNHEY and CDR2 SVGAGI come from the germline V gene. The CDR3 has 15 residues. The V and J ends lost 2 bases and 7 bases, in that order; junction bases with no gene match: 5. CDR3 protein: CASSYPGTGGAGYTF. The DNA for the CDR3 is TGTGCCAGCAGTTACCCAGGGACAGGGGGCGCTGGCTACACCTTC.

This chain connects TRBV5-8 to TRBJ1-5; 9 nucleotides match TRBD1. The CDR3 totals 17 residues. Germline V gene data show CDR1 as SGHTS and CDR2 as YDEGEE. After removal of 2 bases from V and 3 bases from J, the junction contained 9 bases not matched to a gene. CDR3 nucleotide sequence: TGTGCCAGCAGCTTACGGACCAGGACAGGGGCCAATCAGCCCCAGCATTTT. Protein sequence: CASSLRTRTGANQPQHF.

This clone was observed a few times. The rearrangement uses TRBV6-5 and TRBJ1-2; TRBD1 matches at 7 bases. The length of the CDR3 is 15 residues. After removal of 5 bases from V and 5 bases from J, the junction contained 11 bases not matched to a gene. CDR1 is MNHEY, CDR2 SVGAGI, per germline. The CDR3 DNA sequence: TGTGCCAGCAGTACCCGAGGGGGCACTGGGTATGGCTACACCTTC. Its protein is CASSTRGGTGYGYTF.

In DNA form, the CDR3 reads TGTGCCAGCTCACCATTTAGAGGAGTAGGTTCTGAAGCTTTCTTT. It yields the protein CASSPFRGVGSEAFF. The chain employs TRBV18 and TRBJ1-1; the D is unclear. The CDR3 covers 15 residues. V lost 2 bases, J lost 6 bases, and 16 bases lay in between. Germline-derived CDR1 and CDR2 are KGHSH and LQKENI.

CDR3 coding DNA: TGTGCCAGCAGAAATTACCGGGACAGGGGCGAGCAGTACTTC. As protein: CASRNYRDRGEQYF. The rearrangement joins TRBV2 to TRBJ2-7; 10 positions match TRBD1. Germline V gene lookup returns CDR1 SNHLY and CDR2 FYNNEI. CDR3 length: 14 residues. V shed 6 bases and J 6 bases; nucleotides not matched to a gene: 8.

V and J are TRBV27 and TRBJ1-4; 12 nucleotides align to TRBD1. V was pared by 1 base and J by 8 bases, with 2 bases of the junction left unmatched. The CDR3 loop spans 15 amino acids. Germline CDR1 reads MNHEY; CDR2 reads SMNVEV (reference sequence). The CDR3 sequence is CASSLYGTGGEKLFF. CDR3 nucleotide sequence: TGTGCCAGCAGTTTATACGGGACAGGGGGCGAAAAACTGTTTTTT.

J is TRBJ2-1 and V is TRBV19; 7 nucleotides line up with TRBD2. The CDR3 has 16 residues. V dropped 1 base and J dropped 2; count of bases not matched to a gene: 5. From germline, CDR1 is LNHDA and CDR2 SQIVND (reference sequence). CDR3 in DNA: TGTGCCAGTAGTATAGTGGGGGGGGTAACCTACAATGAGCAGTTCTTC. This gives the protein CASSIVGGVTYNEQFF.

This chain joins TRBV7-2 and TRBJ2-7; D is possibly TRBD2 (5 bases). This CDR3 region has 15 residues. CDR1 SGHTA and CDR2 FQGNSA come from the germline V gene. V was trimmed by 5 bases and J by 6 bases, leaving 20 bases between them. The CDR3 sequence is CASSPGSIPGSEQYF. The CDR3 coding sequence is TGTGCCAGCAGCCCGGGATCGATACCGGGTAGCGAGCAGTACTTC. Full variable domain (missing parts from reference TRBV7-2 and TRBJ2-7): GAGVSQSPSNKVTEKGKDVELRCDPISGHTALYWYRQSLGQGLEFLIYFQGNSAPDKSGLPSDRFSAERTGGSVSTLTIQRTQQEDSAVYLCASSPGSIPGSEQYFGPGTRLTVT.

The chain uses TRBV5-1 and TRBJ1-5; no clear D gene. The germline V gene has CDR1 SGHRS and CDR2 YFSETQ. Trimming removed 0 bases from V and 1 base from J, with 8 bases in between. This CDR3 has 15 residues. The CDR3 loop is CASSLGGKSNQPQHF. DNA for the CDR3: TGCGCCAGCAGCTTGGGAGGTAAAAGCAATCAGCCCCAGCATTTT.

The chain uses TRBV5-5 and TRBJ1-1, with TRBD1 matching over 8 bases. This CDR3 has 17 amino acids. V lost 0 bases and J lost 5; bases outside the gene matches: 12. Per the germline V gene, CDR1 is SGHKS and CDR2 is YYEKEE (reference sequence). The CDR3 coding sequence is TGTGCCAGCAGCTTGGATCCTTATACAGGGGGAGGAACTGAAGCTTTCTTT. It codes for CASSLDPYTGGGTEAFF.

The J gene is TRBJ1-4, the V gene TRBV6-5, with TRBD1 identical over 7 bases. The CDR3 loop spans 14 amino acids. J gave up 8 bases and V 2 bases, and 5 bases lay outside the gene matches. The germline V gene encodes CDR1 MNHEY and CDR2 SVGAGI. CDR3 coding DNA: TGTGCCAGCAGTTACGCAGGGGGATGGGAAAAACTGTTTTTT. Protein product: CASSYAGGWEKLFF.

This chain uses TRBV11-2 with TRBJ1-1; D is ambiguous. CDR1 is SGHAT, CDR2 FQNNGV, per germline. The CDR3 is 15 amino acids. V lost 0 bases, J lost 1 base, and 9 bases lay in between. CDR3: CASSLEVRGNTEAFF. The CDR3, as DNA: TGTGCCAGCAGCTTAGAAGTCCGGGGGAACACTGAAGCTTTCTTT.

Here the CDR3 reads CASSTGHGYTF. DNA of the CDR3: TGTGCCAGTAGCACTGGACACGGCTACACCTTC. The chain uses TRBV19 and TRBJ1-2; possible D gene TRBD1, 5 bases. This CDR3 has 11 amino acids. Germline CDR1 reads LNHDA; CDR2 reads SQIVND (reference sequence). The V gene lost 6 bases and the J gene lost 8 bases, with 10 bases spanning the gap.

This chain connects TRBV19 to TRBJ1-2, with D uncertain. The CDR3 runs 12 residues. Germline V gene lookup returns CDR1 LNHDA and CDR2 SQIVND (reference sequence). V was clipped by 3 bases and J by 9 bases, with 11 bases between them. CDR3 DNA sequence: TGTGCCAGTAGTATTGGCAGCGCTAGCTACACCTTC. Amino acid sequence: CASSIGSASYTF. The full variable domain, in which reference TRBV19 and TRBJ1-2 provide the parts outside the CDR3, is DGGITQSPKYLFRKEGQNVTLSCEQNLNHDAMYWYRQDPGQGLRLIYYSQIVNDFQKGDIAEGYSVSREKKESFPLTVTSAQKNPTAFYLCASSIGSASYTFGSGTRLTVV.

About this clone: A read error may produce the germline difference seen at one junction end. The chain links TRBV3-1 (or the pseudogene TRBV3-2) to TRBJ2-7, with D perhaps assigned TRBD1 or TRBD2 (5 bases each). The CDR3 length is 12 residues. Germline V gives CDR1 LGHDT, CDR2 YNNKEL (reference sequence). The CDR3: CASTQGSGVWDF. For the CDR3, the DNA is TGTGCCAGCACCCAGGGATCCGGGGTATGGGACTTC.